This entry lists 28 T cell receptor beta chains sequenced from one sample in a study of shared clonotypes between healthy human individuals. This table comes from immunoSEQ multiplex PCR, and its TCRdb copy is limited to in-frame clones, with some not included. The table records millions of clones, 85% to 95% of them present only once. What was sequenced was naive CD4+ T cells sorted from blood. The subset here: CD45RA+ positively selected. The source is a man aged 18 to 29 in good health.

The V call is TRBV5-1, the J call TRBJ1-3, with no clear D. The germline V gene has CDR1 SGHRS and CDR2 YFSETQ. This CDR3 is built from 15 residues. Trimming took 0 bases from V and 1 from J, leaving 8 bases between them. The DNA for the CDR3 is TGCGCCAGCAGCTTGGCCGGCAGATCTGGAAACACCATATATTTT. Encoded protein: CASSLAGRSGNTIYF.

Notes on this clone: Other DNA variants within this sample encode the same CDR3. The chain links TRBV30 to TRBJ2-7; D call uncertain. This CDR3 spans 13 amino acids. The ends were cut back, 0 bases at V and 2 bases at J, with 8 bases in the middle. CDR1 and CDR2 (germline): GTSNPN, SVGIG (reference sequence). The CDR3 DNA sequence: TGTGCCTGGAGTGTAAGGAATCCCTACGAGCAGTACTTC. Translating it yields CAWSVRNPYEQYF.

The V and J genes are TRBV29-1 and TRBJ2-2; no definite D call. The CDR3 contains 16 residues. Germline loops: CDR1 SQVTM, CDR2 ANQGSEA. Trimming shortened V by 8 bases and J by 2 bases, and 21 bases separated the two germline ends. CDR3 nucleotide sequence: TGCAGCCCCAACCCCCCCCAACAATTAAACACCGGGGAGCTGTTTTTT. This encodes CSPNPPQQLNTGELFF.

The V call is TRBV18, the J call TRBJ1-4; TRBD1 aligns across 7 bases. J lost 8 bases, V lost 6 bases, and 9 bases had no gene match. Looked up from germline, CDR1 is KGHSH and CDR2 is LQKENI. The CDR3 is made up of 14 amino acids. DNA for the CDR3: TGTGCCAGCTCCACAGGGGCCCAGGACGAAAAACTGTTTTTT. Encoded protein: CASSTGAQDEKLFF.

This chain joins TRBV5-1 and TRBJ2-6; tentative D call: TRBD1 (5 bases). The V and J ends lost 6 bases and 0 bases respectively, with 16 bases between them. The CDR3 is 17 residues long. The V gene's germline CDR1 is SGHRS and CDR2 YFSETQ. For the CDR3, the DNA is TGCGCCAGCAATACGAGGACAACGAGCTCTGGGGCCAACGTCCTGACTTTC. Translating it yields CASNTRTTSSGANVLTF.

This clone came up a few times. The genes are TRBV7-2 and TRBJ2-7; the D is unclear. The CDR3 length is 12 residues. Deletions cut 5 bases from V and 3 bases from J, with 8 bases between. In germline, CDR1 is SGHTA, CDR2 FQGNSA. This chain's CDR3 is CASSQRGYEQYF. CDR3 coding DNA: TGTGCCAGCAGCCAACGTGGCTACGAGCAGTACTTC. Supplemented by reference TRBV7-2 and TRBJ2-7, the full variable domain reads GAGVSQSPSNKVTEKGKDVELRCDPISGHTALYWYRQSLGQGLEFLIYFQGNSAPDKSGLPSDRFSAERTGGSVSTLTIQRTQQEDSAVYLCASSQRGYEQYFGPGTRLTVT.

V is TRBV7-8 and J is TRBJ1-5; unclear D gene. This CDR3 comprises 14 residues. V lost 7 bases to trimming and J lost 3 bases, with 13 bases between them. In germline, CDR1 is SGHVS, CDR2 FQNEAQ. In DNA form, the CDR3 reads TGTGCCAGCACCTCAGGTCGGGTCAATCAGCCCCAGCATTTT. Translated, it gives CASTSGRVNQPQHF.

The chain employs TRBV7-2 and TRBJ1-6, with TRBD1 identical over 11 bases. With V trimmed by 5 bases and J by 9 bases, 6 bases remained unmatched. CDR3 length equals 15 residues. CDR1 and CDR2 (germline): SGHTA, FQGNSA. CDR3 amino acids: CASSPSGTGGSPLHF. The CDR3 region has the DNA TGTGCCAGCAGCCCCAGCGGGACAGGGGGTTCACCCCTCCACTTT.

J is TRBJ1-2 and V is TRBV5-4; D remains unclear. This CDR3 comprises 13 residues. Deletions cut 0 bases from V and 7 bases from J, with 10 bases between. Germline lookup yields CDR1 SGHNT and CDR2 YYREEE (reference sequence). The CDR3 coding sequence is TGTGCCAGCAGCTTGGCGATGGATGGTGGCTACACCTTC. Its protein product is CASSLAMDGGYTF.

This clone appeared a single time. The J gene is TRBJ2-5, the V gene TRBV7-2; 7 bases align to TRBD1. CDR1 and CDR2 from the germline V gene are SGHTA and FQGNSA. Trimming cost V 5 bases and J 7 bases; bases outside gene matches: 10. The CDR3 covers 14 residues. Written as DNA, the CDR3 is TGTGCCAGCAGCCAGGGACAGCTTTTGGTGACCCAGTACTTC. The encoded protein is CASSQGQLLVTQYF.

A single count supports this clone. This rearrangement joins TRBV2 to TRBJ2-1; TRBD2 agrees at 14 bases. CDR1 SNHLY and CDR2 FYNNEI come from the germline V gene. J gave up 9 bases and V 3 bases, and 4 bases lay outside the gene matches. This CDR3 comprises 15 residues. This CDR3 reads CASSDRLAGGSEQFF. In DNA, the CDR3 is TGTGCCAGCAGTGATCGACTAGCGGGGGGGAGTGAGCAGTTCTTC.

With respect to this clone: At the DNA level, this CDR3 is encoded by other sequences in the same sample as well. The chain couples TRBV5-1 to TRBJ2-3; 8 bases line up with TRBD2. CDR3 length: 13 residues. Trimming took 5 bases from V and 2 from J; bases not matched to a gene: 1. The germline V gene has CDR1 SGHRS and CDR2 YFSETQ. Here the CDR3 DNA reads TGCGCCAGCAGTAGCGGGGTCACAGATACGCAGTATTTT. Translating it yields CASSSGVTDTQYF. Supplemented by reference TRBV5-1 and TRBJ2-3, the full variable domain reads KAGVTQTPRYLIKTRGQQVTLSCSPISGHRSVSWYQQTPGQGLQFLFEYFSETQRNKGNFPGRFSGRQFSNSRSEMNVSTLELGDSALYLCASSSGVTDTQYFGPGTRLTVL.

The chain links TRBV27 to TRBJ2-5, with D perhaps being TRBD1 or TRBD2 (5 bases each). Germline V lookup: CDR1 MNHEY, CDR2 SMNVEV (reference sequence). V gave up 6 bases and J gave up 2 bases, with 13 bases separating them. The CDR3 spans 14 residues. The DNA for the CDR3 is TGTGCCAGCAGAGCCGGGACGGTGCAAGAGACCCAGTACTTC. Translated: CASRAGTVQETQYF.

The chain joins TRBV4-3 to TRBJ2-3; D is possibly TRBD1 or TRBD2 (5 bases each). This CDR3 has 12 residues. Trimming stripped 3 bases from V and 5 bases from J, with 6 bases between. The germline gives CDR1 LGHNA, CDR2 YSLEER. The DNA for the CDR3 is TGCGCCAGCAGCCAGAGGGGAGATACGCAGTATTTT. It yields the protein CASSQRGDTQYF.

The genes are TRBV19 and TRBJ1-6; 7 bases are a match to TRBD1. Germline V gene data show CDR1 as LNHDA and CDR2 as SQIVND (reference sequence). Trimming removed 9 bases from V and 7 bases from J; junction bases left unmatched: 9. The CDR3 contains 14 residues. The CDR3 is CASHPGQRNSPLHF. The CDR3 DNA sequence: TGTGCCAGCCACCCGGGACAGAGAAATTCACCCCTCCACTTT.

The CDR3 DNA follows: TGTGCCAGCAGTTTAGGTAAAGGCTACACCTTC. Its protein product is CASSLGKGYTF. The rearrangement joins TRBV28 to TRBJ1-2; D call uncertain. The germline V gene has CDR1 MDHEN and CDR2 SYDVKM. V lost 2 bases and J 8 bases, leaving 6 bases between the germline ends. The CDR3 runs to 11 residues.

The table lists this clone with a count of one. The V and J genes are TRBV2 and TRBJ2-3; no reliable D call. Trimming took 3 bases from V and 8 from J, leaving 9 bases between them. The CDR3 extends over 12 amino acids. Germline CDR1 is SNHLY and CDR2 is FYNNEI. CDR3 residues: CASSEPIRTQYF. CDR3 coding DNA: TGTGCCAGCAGTGAGCCCATCCGTACGCAGTATTTT.

The chain joins TRBV9 to TRBJ2-5, with TRBD2 identical over 8 bases. J lost 5 bases, V lost 0 bases, and 9 bases had no gene match. CDR1 and CDR2 from the germline V gene are SGDLS and YYNGEE. The CDR3 sequence is 16 residues long. CDR3 coding DNA: TGTGCCAGCAGCGTAGAGGCTAGCGGGCGTCGGGAGACCCAGTACTTC. It encodes CASSVEASGRRETQYF.

The gene calls are TRBV9 and TRBJ2-2; D unclear. This CDR3 has 14 residues. Deletions cut 4 bases from V and 7 bases from J, with 14 bases between. Germline CDR1 and CDR2: SGDLS and YYNGEE. In DNA form, the CDR3 reads TGTGCCAGCAGCCCCTCCAGCAAGGGCGGGGAGCTGTTTTTT. This encodes CASSPSSKGGELFF. Full variable domain (remainder filled in from reference TRBV9 and TRBJ2-2): DSGVTQTPKHLITATGQRVTLRCSPRSGDLSVYWYQQSLDQGLQFLIQYYNGEERAKGNILERFSAQQFPDLHSELNLSSLELGDSALYFCASSPSSKGGELFFGEGSRLTVL.

The rearrangement joins TRBV5-1 to TRBJ2-2, with TRBD1 identical over 7 bases. The J segment lost 5 bases and the V segment lost 0 bases, leaving 13 bases of the junction unmatched. The length of the CDR3 is 18 residues. CDR1 is SGHRS, CDR2 YFSETQ, per germline. The CDR3 is CASSLGNRGSQETGELFF. The CDR3, as DNA: TGCGCCAGCAGCTTGGGGAACAGGGGAAGTCAAGAAACCGGGGAGCTGTTTTTT.

This clone was seen just once. The chain joins TRBV30 to TRBJ1-2; no clear D gene. Trimming left V 5 bases short and J 8 bases short, with 18 bases between. The CDR3 covers 13 residues. In germline, CDR1 is GTSNPN, CDR2 SVGIG (reference sequence). The CDR3 region is CAWSVSLERGYTF. The DNA of the CDR3 is TGTGCCTGGTCGGTGTCATTGGAACGGGGCTACACCTTC.

This chain uses TRBV5-1 with TRBJ2-3; D gene ambiguous. CDR1 SGHRS and CDR2 YFSETQ come from the germline V gene. Trimming took off 7 bases at V and 4 bases at J, with 13 bases between the two ends. The CDR3 is 13 residues long. CDR3 sequence: CASPPEAPDTQYF. As DNA, the CDR3 is TGCGCCAGCCCACCTGAAGCCCCAGATACGCAGTATTTT.

CDR3 DNA sequence: TGTGCCAGCCGGGCGCCGAACACTGAAGCTTTCTTT. Translation gives CASRAPNTEAFF. The chain uses TRBV5-5 and TRBJ1-1; D remains unclear. The CDR3 length is 12 residues. Trimming removed 7 bases at V and 1 base at J, with 8 bases between. Looked up from germline, CDR1 is SGHKS and CDR2 is YYEKEE (reference sequence).

The chain links TRBV6-1 to TRBJ1-4; a weak D match, TRBD1 (6 bases). Germline CDR1 MNHNS, CDR2 SASEGT. Trimming pared 7 bases from V and 5 bases from J, leaving 14 bases between. The CDR3 contains 14 residues. CDR3 amino acids: CASTTQGRNEKLFF. The CDR3, as DNA: TGTGCCAGCACCACACAGGGAAGGAATGAAAAACTGTTTTTT.

The chain uses TRBV4-1 and TRBJ2-5; the D is unclear. With 0 bases removed from V and 3 bases from J, the gap between germline ends came to 11 bases. The CDR3 is made up of 15 amino acids. The germline CDR1 and CDR2 sequences are MGHRA and YSYEKL. CDR3 sequence (DNA): TGCGCCAGCAGCCAAGATGGTGCCCCCGAAGAGACCCAGTACTTC. Translation gives CASSQDGAPEETQYF.

This chain joins TRBV6-1 and TRBJ2-1, with TRBD1 matching 8 bases. Germline CDR1 MNHNS, CDR2 SASEGT. V was clipped by 6 bases and J by 5 bases; unmatched bases: 6. The CDR3 sequence is 14 residues long. CDR3 sequence: CASSGQGAHNEQFF. CDR3 in DNA: TGTGCCAGCAGCGGACAGGGAGCCCACAATGAGCAGTTCTTC.

V is TRBV9 and J is TRBJ2-3; D possibly corresponds to TRBD2 (5 bases). Trimming stripped 4 bases from V and 6 bases from J, with 15 bases between. The CDR3 loop spans 14 amino acids. The germline gives CDR1 SGDLS, CDR2 YYNGEE. In nucleotides, the CDR3 is TGTGCCAGCAGCTCTCGGACGAGAGGGGATACGCAGTATTTT. It encodes CASSSRTRGDTQYF.

V gene TRBV7-8 combines with J gene TRBJ1-1; D is undetermined. The germline CDR1 and CDR2 sequences are SGHVS and FQNEAQ. The length of the CDR3 is 14 residues. V lost 5 bases, J lost 3 bases, and 13 bases lay in between. CDR3 bases: TGTGCCAGCAGCAAGGCTCTCGCGGACACTGAAGCTTTCTTT. It is translated as CASSKALADTEAFF.